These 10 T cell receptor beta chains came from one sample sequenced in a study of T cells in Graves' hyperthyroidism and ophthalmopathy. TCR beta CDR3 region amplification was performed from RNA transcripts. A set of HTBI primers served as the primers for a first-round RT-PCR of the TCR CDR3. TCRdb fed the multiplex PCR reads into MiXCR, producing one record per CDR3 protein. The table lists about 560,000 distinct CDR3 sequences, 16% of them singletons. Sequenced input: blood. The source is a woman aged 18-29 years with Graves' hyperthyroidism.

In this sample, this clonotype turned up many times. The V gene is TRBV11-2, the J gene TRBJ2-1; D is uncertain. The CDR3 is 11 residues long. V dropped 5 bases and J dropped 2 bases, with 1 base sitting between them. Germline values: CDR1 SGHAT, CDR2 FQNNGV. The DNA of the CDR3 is TGTGCCAGCAGCGCCTACAATGAGCAGTTCTTC. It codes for CASSAYNEQFF.

The CDR3 protein is CASSSYGAPYNEQFF. The CDR3 region has the DNA TGTGCCAGCAGTTCTTATGGGGCCCCCTACAATGAGCAGTTCTTC. The rearrangement joins TRBV25-1 to TRBJ2-1; D is possibly TRBD1 (5 bases). Germline CDR1 and CDR2: MGHDK and SYGVNS. The CDR3 has 15 residues. V was shortened by 5 bases and J by 2 bases, with 13 bases between the two germline ends.

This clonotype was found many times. CDR3 bases: TGTGCCAGCAGTGAGGAGGGGCTCTCTGGAAACACCATATATTTT. It codes for CASSEEGLSGNTIYF. This chain connects TRBV28 to TRBJ1-3, with D perhaps TRBD1 (5 bases). The V end lost 5 bases, the J end lost 0 bases, and 11 bases lay between the germline ends. The CDR3 is 15 residues long. In germline, CDR1 is MDHEN, CDR2 SYDVKM.

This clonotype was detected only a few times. The CDR3 DNA reads as TGCAGCGGGGGGGATACAGATACGCAGTATTTT. This sequence encodes CSGGDTDTQYF. The chain joins TRBV20-1 to TRBJ2-3, with 8 bases aligning to TRBD2. The germline CDR1 and CDR2 sequences are DFQATT and SNEGSKA (reference sequence). The CDR3 length is 11 residues.

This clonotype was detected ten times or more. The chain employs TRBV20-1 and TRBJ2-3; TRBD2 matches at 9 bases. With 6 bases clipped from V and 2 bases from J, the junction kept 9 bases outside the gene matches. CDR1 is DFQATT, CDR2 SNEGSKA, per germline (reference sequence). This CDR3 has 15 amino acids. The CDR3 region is CSAPRRGGLTDTQYF. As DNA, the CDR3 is TGCAGTGCCCCCCGGCGGGGGGGTCTCACAGATACGCAGTATTTT.

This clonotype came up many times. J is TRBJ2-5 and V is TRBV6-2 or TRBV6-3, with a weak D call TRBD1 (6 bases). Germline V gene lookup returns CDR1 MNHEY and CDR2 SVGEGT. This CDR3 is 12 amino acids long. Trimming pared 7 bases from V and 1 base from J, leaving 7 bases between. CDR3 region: CASKDSQETQYF. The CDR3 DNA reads TGTGCCAGCAAGGACAGCCAAGAGACCCAGTACTTC.

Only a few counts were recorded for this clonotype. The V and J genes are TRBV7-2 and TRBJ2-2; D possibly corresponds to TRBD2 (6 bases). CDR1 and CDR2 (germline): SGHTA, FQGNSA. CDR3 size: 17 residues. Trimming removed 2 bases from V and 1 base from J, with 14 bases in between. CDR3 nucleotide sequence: TGTGCCAGCAGCTTATTTGTTATGGGGGGGAACACCGGGGAGCTGTTTTTT. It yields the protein CASSLFVMGGNTGELFF.

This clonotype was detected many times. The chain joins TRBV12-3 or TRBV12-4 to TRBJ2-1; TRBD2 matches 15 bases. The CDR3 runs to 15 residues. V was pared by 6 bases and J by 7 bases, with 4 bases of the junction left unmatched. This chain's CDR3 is CASSTGTSGRNEQFF. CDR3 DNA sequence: TGTGCCAGCAGCACCGGGACTAGCGGGAGGAATGAGCAGTTCTTC.

Written as DNA, the CDR3 is TGTGCCAGCAGCTCCAGCGGGGGGGCCCTCTACGAGCAGTACTTC. Protein sequence: CASSSSGGALYEQYF. The rearrangement links TRBV7-9 to TRBJ2-7, with 10 bases fitting TRBD2. V shed 4 bases, J shed 3 bases, and the junction held 6 bases outside the gene matches. The germline V gene has CDR1 SEHNR and CDR2 FQNEAQ (reference sequence). This CDR3 is 15 amino acids long.

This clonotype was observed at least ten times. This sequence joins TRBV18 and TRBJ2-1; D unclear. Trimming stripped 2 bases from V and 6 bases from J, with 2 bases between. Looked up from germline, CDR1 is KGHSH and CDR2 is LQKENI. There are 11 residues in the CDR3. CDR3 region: CASSPGNEQFF. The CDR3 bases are TGTGCCAGCTCACCAGGCAATGAGCAGTTCTTC. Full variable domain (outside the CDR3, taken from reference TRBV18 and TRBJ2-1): NAGVMQNPRHLVRRRGQEARLRCSPMKGHSHVYWYRQLPEEGLKFMVYLQKENIIDESGMPKERFSAEFPKEGPSILRIQQVVRGDSAAYFCASSPGNEQFFGPGTRLTVL.